The text below deals with one T cell receptor beta chain. The sample originates from a study of blood T cell repertoires in COVID-19. On the study more broadly: PBMCs, B-cell-depleted T cells, or T cells provided the cDNA or gDNA that made up the material.

The Seattle site enrolled patients during active infection and followed them longitudinally. Measured with immunoSEQ multiplex PCR; TCRdb has only the in-frame clones, and not every one. The sample includes a few hundred thousand clones, 90% of them seen just once. CDR1 is LNHDA and CDR2 is SQIVND in the germline V gene (reference sequence). The CDR3 sequence is 17 residues long. Trimming cost V 4 bases and J 5 bases, with 23 bases left between them. Sequenced input: peripheral blood. The V call is TRBV19, the J call TRBJ1-2; maybe TRBD1 (6 bases). The receptor was isolated from a woman aged 30 to 39 with COVID-19, enrolled during active disease. CDR3 DNA: TGTGCCAGTAGTACAATCGACCCCCGACAGGATCGGTATGGCTACACCTTC. It encodes CASSTIDPRQDRYGYTF.